This entry describes one TCR beta chain. Its antigen remains unidentified. Data came from immunoSEQ multiplex PCR; TCRdb stores just in-frame clones and leaves some out. Counted here are approximately 70,000 clones, 80% to 90% occurring once; the ten biggest clones make up around 3%. The data are from a study of a mutant IDH1 vaccine in newly diagnosed glioma. Study results and caveats: Of all patients, nearly 95% showed vaccine-induced immune responses.

The time point was: baseline, week 1 (first vaccination visit). Treatment described: pre-vaccination baseline after standard-of-care therapy. Trimming shortened V by 2 bases and J by 0 bases, and 8 bases separated the two germline ends. Germline V gene data show CDR1 as SGHVS and CDR2 as FQNEAQ. The CDR3 loop spans 14 amino acids. This sequence joins TRBV7-8 and TRBJ2-7, with a weak D call TRBD2 (6 bases). The sequence came from a man in his thirties or forties with glioma. Material: PBMCs, obtained from a glioma patient treated with radiotherapy, temozolomide or both. Written as DNA, the CDR3 is TGTGCCAGCAGCTTACGGGGGTTCTCCTACGAGCAGTACTTC. The encoded protein is CASSLRGFSYEQYF.